This T cell receptor beta chain was captured by sequencing in a study of glioma-infiltrating T cells. Study-wide background: Before surgery, glioma patients received dexamethasone for at most six days. Overall study findings and caveats: Non-neoplastic patients had below-expected tissue-blood divergence, while all gliomas exceeded expectation.

Using RNA template, CDR3s of TCR alpha and beta were amplified with iRepertoire arm-PCR. TCRdb reanalysed the multiplex PCR reads using MiXCR and keeps one entry per CDR3 protein. In the table there are more than 300,000 distinct CDR3 sequences, 41% of which are singletons. Germline values: CDR1 MNHEY, CDR2 SMNVEV (reference sequence). The CDR3 runs to 15 residues. Trimming took 8 bases from V and 1 from J, leaving 12 bases between them. A word on this clonotype: The antigen is not known.

Sequences were obtained from glioma tissue, nonneoplastic brain tissue, or PBMCs (not recorded which). This rearrangement joins TRBV27 to TRBJ2-6; D ambiguous. This receptor was taken from a human donor with low-grade glioma or glioblastoma, undergoing nonglioma brain surgery, or in good health (not recorded which). CDR3 bases: TGTGCCAGCCCAAGACGAGTATCTGGGGCCAACGTCCTGACTTTC. Its translation: CASPRRVSGANVLTF.